One sample yielded the 23 T cell receptor beta chains listed below, sequenced in a study of blood T cells in healthy people across ages. PCR was performed a second time for about 7 to 11 cycles using a sample-barcoded 5' primer and a J-beta primer mix. TCRdb reprocessed the 5' RACE reads via MiXCR and lists one record per CDR3 protein. The repertoire holds some 1.5 million distinct CDR3 sequences, with roughly 27% as singletons. Input material: blood. Receptors were obtained from a woman aged 25 to 39 in good health.

The chain has TRBV2 and TRBJ1-5; D unresolved. V lost 4 bases to trimming and J lost 0 bases, with 10 bases between them. The CDR3 has 15 amino acids. Germline V gives CDR1 SNHLY, CDR2 FYNNEI. In DNA form, the CDR3 reads TGTGCCAGCAGTGGAGAGGTGTATAGCAATCAGCCCCAGCATTTT. This gives the protein CASSGEVYSNQPQHF.

There are a few counts of this clonotype. This chain connects TRBV5-1 to TRBJ2-3; D ambiguous. The CDR3 spans 14 residues. Germline CDR1 is SGHRS and CDR2 is YFSETQ. The V gene lost 3 bases and the J gene lost 6 bases, with 14 bases spanning the gap. The CDR3, as DNA: TGCGCCAGCAGCTACGACACCCCGATGGATACGCAGTATTTT. This encodes CASSYDTPMDTQYF.

The CDR3 bases are TGTGCCAGCAGTTCTAGCGGAGAGGCCTCTGGGGAGCTGTTTTTT. As protein: CASSSSGEASGELFF. The rearrangement links TRBV6-2 or TRBV6-3 to TRBJ2-2; TRBD2 aligns across 7 bases. Germline V CDR1 and CDR2: MNHEY, SVGEGT. V shed 4 bases, J shed 8 bases, and the junction held 10 bases outside the gene matches. The CDR3 spans 15 residues.

This clonotype was recorded a few times. The chain combines TRBV7-9 with TRBJ2-1, with 7 positions matching TRBD2. The germline gives CDR1 SEHNR, CDR2 FQNEAQ (reference sequence). The ends lost 0 bases at V and 5 bases at J; junction bases unmatched: 10. The CDR3 runs to 17 residues. CDR3 bases: TGTGCCAGCAGCTTAGCGGGGGAGGGACTGGCCAACAATGAGCAGTTCTTC. Translating gives CASSLAGEGLANNEQFF.

This clonotype came up a few times. The J gene is TRBJ1-2, the V gene TRBV4-1; D is possibly TRBD1 (5 bases). The CDR3 loop spans 16 amino acids. From germline, CDR1 is MGHRA and CDR2 YSYEKL. V was cut by 0 bases and J by 4 bases, with 15 bases left in between. In nucleotides, the CDR3 is TGCGCCAGCAGCCAAGAACGGGGGGGGACCCCCTATGGCTACACCTTC. Encoded protein: CASSQERGGTPYGYTF.

The CDR3: CASSRRCGRLFKADTQYF. The CDR3 DNA is TGTGCCAGCAGTCGAAGGTGCGGCCGGTTGTTCAAGGCAGATACGCAGTATTTT. The V gene is TRBV21-1, the J gene TRBJ2-3. TRBV21-1 is listed as a pseudogene. The CDR3 covers 18 residues.

This clonotype was found a few times. The rearrangement joins TRBV29-1 to TRBJ2-1; perhaps TRBD2 as D (5 bases). The CDR3 has 16 residues. Trimming pared 1 base from V and 7 bases from J, leaving 20 bases between. The germline gives CDR1 SQVTM, CDR2 ANQGSEA. CDR3 DNA sequence: TGCAGCGTTGAAGTCCCCGGACTGGGAATAAGGAATGAGCAGTTCTTC. Protein sequence: CSVEVPGLGIRNEQFF.

This rearrangement joins TRBV3-1 to TRBJ2-5, with D maybe TRBD2 (5 bases). Germline V gene lookup returns CDR1 LGHDT and CDR2 YNNKEL (reference sequence). V gave up 5 bases and J gave up 1 base, with 8 bases separating them. The CDR3 spans 13 residues. CDR3 sequence reads: CASSMRVQETQYF. The CDR3, as DNA: TGTGCCAGCAGCATGCGGGTCCAAGAGACCCAGTACTTC.

The V and J genes are TRBV20-1 and TRBJ2-7; 9 bases are shared with TRBD2. The CDR3 has 15 amino acids. In germline, CDR1 is DFQATT, CDR2 SNEGSKA (reference sequence). V was clipped by 3 bases and J by 1 base; unmatched bases: 7. The CDR3 reads CSARPSSGVSYEQYF. The CDR3 bases are TGCAGTGCTAGGCCGTCTAGCGGGGTGTCCTACGAGCAGTACTTC.

The chain uses TRBV6-2 or TRBV6-3 and TRBJ2-1; 11 nucleotides agree with TRBD2. The CDR3 has 13 amino acids. Trimming at V came to 8 bases and at J to 9 bases, leaving 6 bases not matched to a gene. Looked up from germline, CDR1 is MNHEY and CDR2 is SVGEGT. The chain's CDR3 is CASGTSGSTEQFF. The CDR3 nucleotides read TGTGCCAGCGGTACTAGCGGGAGCACTGAGCAGTTCTTC.

On this clonotype itself: A much larger clone is a single base away; this may be a read error. J is TRBJ2-2 and V is TRBV29-1, with 7 bases that match TRBD2. V shed 7 bases and J 7 bases; nucleotides not matched to a gene: 12. The germline V gene has CDR1 SQVTM and CDR2 ANQGSEA. The CDR3 runs 14 residues. The CDR3 spells CSARLAAWFGELFF. CDR3 DNA: TGCAGCGCCAGGCTAGCGGCCTGGTTCGGGGAGCTGTTTTTT.

This clonotype was seen ten or more times. This chain uses TRBV11-2 with TRBJ2-5; D is unclear. CDR3 size: 17 residues. From germline, CDR1 is SGHAT and CDR2 FQNNGV. V lost 5 bases to trimming and J lost 1 base, with 20 bases between them. This chain's CDR3 is CASSLTAAAMGQETQYF. The CDR3 DNA reads TGTGCCAGCAGCCTCACTGCCGCAGCTATGGGCCAAGAGACCCAGTACTTC.

Ten or more counts support this clonotype. Compared with germline, one end of the junction differs, possibly owing to a read error. This sequence joins TRBV5-1 and TRBJ2-3; D not certain. CDR1 and CDR2 (germline): SGHRS, YFSETQ. This CDR3 comprises 13 residues. The CDR3 here is CASSLGRSDTQYF. In nucleotides, the CDR3 is TGTGCCAGCAGCTTAGGTCGGTCAGATACGCAGTATTTT.

Comment on this clonotype: Just one base apart from a much larger clone, this may be a read error. The rearrangement uses TRBV9 and TRBJ2-1; TRBD2 matches 10 bases. The length of the CDR3 is 15 residues. CDR1 is SGDLS and CDR2 is YYNGEE in the germline V gene. For the CDR3, the DNA is TGTGCCAGCAGCGCTAGCGGGAGCACCTACAATGAGCAGGTCTTC. It encodes CASSASGSTYNEQVF.

A note on this clonotype: The CDR3 does not end in the conserved phenylalanine or tryptophan, so this is likely a read error. The CDR3, as DNA: TGTGCCAGCAGCTTAGCGGCGGGCGGTCTAGCCAAAAACATTCAGTACTTA. Translation: CASSLAAGGLAKNIQYL. The chain has TRBV7-9 and TRBJ2-4; D might be TRBD2 (5 bases). The length of the CDR3 is 17 residues. V was trimmed by 0 bases and J by 0 bases, leaving 12 bases between them. Germline values: CDR1 SEHNR, CDR2 FQNEAQ (reference sequence).

The CDR3 sequence: CASTPRSGADEKLFF. For the CDR3, the DNA is TGTGCCAGCACCCCCCGCTCGGGGGCGGATGAAAAACTGTTTTTT. The chain is built from TRBV7-9 and TRBJ1-4; TRBD1 is a possible D gene (6 bases). Germline lookup yields CDR1 SEHNR and CDR2 FQNEAQ (reference sequence). The CDR3 spans 15 residues. V dropped 7 bases and J dropped 6 bases, with 18 bases sitting between them.

The CDR3 here is CASGRRQGSDTEYF. In DNA, the CDR3 is TGTGCCAGCGGCAGGAGGCAGGGTTCAGATACGGAATATTTT. The chain combines TRBV12-3 or TRBV12-4 with TRBJ2-3; D is perhaps TRBD1 or TRBD2 (5 bases each). This CDR3 comprises 14 residues. Trimming pared 8 bases from V and 15 bases from J, leaving 27 bases between.

The chain carries TRBV19 and TRBJ1-2, with unresolved D. Germline loops: CDR1 LNHDA, CDR2 SQIVND (reference sequence). The CDR3 is 12 amino acids. Trimming removed 7 bases at V and 5 bases at J, with 11 bases between. DNA for the CDR3: TGTGCCAGTAACGAAGGCCCGTATGGCTACACCTTC. Translation: CASNEGPYGYTF.

This clonotype was seen repeatedly, ten times or more. The chain combines TRBV4-3 with TRBJ2-1; tentative D call: TRBD2 (5 bases). Trimming cost V 0 bases and J 10 bases, with 19 bases left between them. The CDR3 consists of 16 residues. CDR1 and CDR2 (germline): LGHNA, YSLEER. The CDR3 DNA reads as TGCGCCAGCAGCCAAGACAGCCTCTTAACTCCGGGGGAGCAGTTCTTC. Protein product: CASSQDSLLTPGEQFF.

This clonotype showed up just once. This likely stems from a read error, as it lies one base from a far larger clone. It is likely a read error, because the conserved phenylalanine at the end of the CDR3 is missing. The chain joins TRBV7-2 to TRBJ2-3, with 7 bases fitting TRBD2. Germline CDR1 is SGHTA and CDR2 is FQGNSA. Trimming at V came to 3 bases and at J to 6 bases, leaving 3 bases not matched to a gene. The CDR3 is 13 amino acids. The CDR3 sequence is CASSFGGGDTQYV. CDR3 sequence (DNA): TGTGCCAGCAGCTTTGGGGGAGGGGATACGCAGTATGTT.

The V and J genes are TRBV7-9 and TRBJ2-3, with 7 bases lining up with TRBD2. Germline CDR1 SEHNR, CDR2 FQNEAQ (reference sequence). The CDR3 sequence is 14 residues long. Trimming at V came to 3 bases and at J to 3 bases, leaving 3 bases not matched to a gene. As DNA, the CDR3 is TGTGCCAGCAGCTTTACCGGGAGGACAGATACGCAGTATTTT. It is translated as CASSFTGRTDTQYF.

DNA for the CDR3: TGTGCCAGCAGCTTAGGCTCAATTAGCGGGGGGATCACAGATACGCAGTATTTT. It yields the protein CASSLGSISGGITDTQYF. The chain has TRBV7-2 and TRBJ2-3, with 10 positions matching TRBD2. The CDR3 contains 18 residues. V lost 1 base, J lost 2 bases, and 9 bases stayed unmatched. The germline CDR1 and CDR2 sequences are SGHTA and FQGNSA.

The genes are TRBV7-9 and TRBJ2-7; TRBD1 aligns across 8 bases. This CDR3 comprises 16 residues. The J segment lost 4 bases and the V segment lost 1 base, leaving 9 bases of the junction unmatched. Germline-derived CDR1 and CDR2 are SEHNR and FQNEAQ (reference sequence). Here the CDR3 DNA reads TGTGCCAGCAGCTTAGATGGGACAGGAGTCTCGTACGAGCAGTACTTC. It encodes CASSLDGTGVSYEQYF.